This TCR beta chain was recovered during a study of cytomegalovirus exposure and HLA in healthy donors (dated by TCRdb to the late 2010s). Some background on the complete study: An earlier analysis of approximately 640 of the donors reported about 290 Gb of sequence data and 117 million unique TCR beta sequences from 150 million to 200 million T cells. The study aimed to test whether signatures of past pathogen exposure could be identified by cataloging public T cell receptors. Across some 400 genotyped donors of the cohort, an average of roughly 250,000 unique TCR beta nucleotide sequences per donor were sequenced, and roughly 20% of those sequences were non-productive. HLA typing covered class I and class II loci at four-digit resolution. Genome-wide SNP genotypes for about three fifths of the roughly 670 donors were used in a later genetic analysis, which treated that subset as a discovery cohort. The study combined high-throughput TCR immunosequencing, statistical association of individual TCRs with disease status, and machine learning to predict cytomegalovirus infection status. An earlier analysis of a few hundred of the donors applied high-throughput TCR beta sequencing to assess whether each TCR beta V gene segment acted as functional or pseudogenic. Rather than using new phenotypic data, the later analysis identified candidate immune exposures from TCR beta sequences and from how often those sequences occurred across donors. An early release that covered about 600 HLA-typed donors contained approximately 320 gigabases of sequencing data and 85 million to 100 million unique TCR sequences. Typing coverage varied by locus: about 620-630 donors for A, B, C, DRB1 and DQB1; 500 to 550 for DQA1; around 570 for DPA1; some 470 for DPB1. Besides the first cohort of around 700 subjects, a separate validation cohort made up of around 120 different subjects was used. Because of strong linkage in the cohort, five DR-DQ haplotypes were treated as single units for association and clustering. All discovery cohort repertoires had been generated using a single sequencing platform. The study profiled the T cell repertoires of some 610 subjects by immunosequencing and related them to cytomegalovirus serostatus. A later analysis re-analyzed previously published TCR beta repertoires from 550 to 700 donors and added high-resolution HLA genotyping to study TCR occurrence patterns. Of the 300 to 500 genotyped donors, 81% were placed in the genetic ancestry cluster associated with self-reported Caucasian donors. Alongside the repertoire data, information on donor age, sex, ethnicity and CMV serostatus was compiled.

Library preparation used the immunoSEQ multiplex PCR assay. A mixture of 60 forward primers for TCR Vbeta segments and 13 reverse primers for TCR Jbeta segments was used in the multiplex PCR. Amplification of the CDR3 region of rearranged TCR beta genes was performed with a multiplex PCR assay on genomic DNA. The Illumina HiSeq System was used to sequence the amplified TCR beta libraries as 87-base-pair reads. Under the source paper's analysis protocol: A later analysis counted approximately 74 million unique TCR beta chains across the 666 repertoires, and about 10 million of these chains were shared by at least two donors. Raw reads were error-corrected and collapsed into unique sequences with a nearest-neighbor algorithm that merged closely related sequences to remove PCR and sequencing errors. To assign V, D and J gene segments, CDR3 sequences were aligned to IMGT reference sequences. For a sequence to be retained, a match of at least six nucleotides to both a V gene segment and a J gene segment was required. Rearrangements were classified as productive when the CDR3 lacked stop codons and remained in frame with V and J, and all other rearrangements were classified as non-productive. Following IMGT convention, CDR3 was defined as the stretch from the second conserved V-encoded cysteine to the conserved J-encoded phenylalanine. The earlier analysis of about 640 of the donors excluded any sequence lacking an unambiguous match to a single V gene segment. An earlier analysis of several hundred of the donors called V segments functional above 56.7% productive rearrangements and segregating when the between-donor standard deviation exceeded 5%. A statistical classification framework was built for diagnosing cytomegalovirus status from the catalog of TCR beta chain sequences. In a later analysis, TCR nucleotide sequences were compared against IMGT/GENE-DB human TR gene sequences so that V and J genes could be assigned. A later analysis assigned CDR3 sequences and most-parsimonious VDJ recombination scenarios with the TCRdist pipeline. In a later analysis, each TCR beta chain was defined by its CDR3 amino acid sequence together with its V-gene family, and reads without a unique V-gene family were excluded. To address suspected cross-contamination and a sequencing artifact, a later analysis removed a few hundred highly shared, low-generation-probability nucleotide sequences. A later analysis calculated a clonal expansion index for each public chain from normalized within-repertoire ranks of inferred template counts. Generation probabilities in a later analysis came from a VDJ recombination model fitted to out-of-frame rearrangements, and those results were checked against IGoR. In a later analysis, TCR-TCR, TCR-HLA and TCR-CMV co-occurrence was scored with hypergeometric tests, and a repertoire-size bias correction was applied to TCR pairs. False discovery rates were estimated in a later analysis by permuting HLA or CMV assignments 20 times. A later analysis grouped co-occurring TCRs with DBSCAN, adding TCRdist sequence similarity when clustering within HLA-allele-positive subsets. Repertoires with fewer than 30,000 or more than 120,000 public chains were left out of co-occurrence clustering, as were about five repertoires with anomalous nucleotide sharing. The source is immuneACCESS, and TCRdb retained only in-frame sequences with V and J called. Part of the clones is not carried over; for the studies checked, unresolved V genes explain less than half of this, and the remainder is unexplained. V, J and clone size were drawn from that table, and D and trimming were deduced from the DNA. Per the sample table, the count is about 210,000 clones. The top ten constitute about 1% of the sample.

The cohort comprised fewer than 700 healthy bone marrow donors. Cohort members were all nominally healthy when sampled, although unrecorded immune exposures were likely present. The donor was CMV seropositive and belonged to the group of 250 to 300 seropositive cohort members. Every donor gave a peripheral blood sample, and the peripheral blood mononuclear cells from that sample were used for TCR beta sequencing. Genomic DNA extraction from the blood cell samples was performed with the Qiagen DNeasy Blood Extraction Kit. Broader findings and caveats from the paper: The earlier analysis of 587 of the donors excluded 15 to 20 rarely observed V segments, including chromosome 9 orphons, because counts were too low. The 87-base-pair reads could not distinguish some IMGT-functional V segments, including TRBV6-2 and TRBV6-3, so those segments were excluded. Three of the identified cytomegalovirus-associated TCR beta chains were confirmed in vitro to be specific for cytomegalovirus antigens. Linkage disequilibrium might explain the correlated functional status among segregating V segments, but an unknown experimental factor could not be ruled out. In a later analysis, the rate of TCR association differed among HLA loci, with DRB1 alleles having the most associated TCRs and HLA-C alleles having the fewest. According to a later analysis, most CMV-associated TCR beta chains appeared to be HLA-restricted, and the HLA associations seemed to be driven largely by CMV exposure. In a later analysis, HLA-associated TCR beta chains showed more clonal expansion and lower generation probabilities than non-associated chains that were equally common. Only TCR beta chains were sequenced in this cohort, and the absence of alpha or paired-chain data limited detectable features. The authors suggested that the approach could potentially be extended to other disease states and immunological phenotypes. A further reported finding was that TCR beta sequences accurately predicted the HLA-A and HLA-B alleles for most subjects in the first cohort. Cytomegalovirus status was reported to be diagnosed by the classifier with high specificity and sensitivity in both the original and validation cohorts. A group of highly shared sequence variants was considered likely to be a technical artifact of the sequencing pipeline. V-gene and J-gene trimming of TCR beta chains was associated with a missense DCLRE1C variant in a later genetic analysis, and the association was replicated in an independent cohort. Specific HLA alleles were associated with more than 15,000 TCR beta sequences at a false discovery rate of 0.05 in a later analysis. Presence/absence analyses assumed roughly uniform sequencing depth across donors, an assumption that may not hold. Compared with the roughly 700-donor mean, donors in an Asian-associated ancestry cluster had fewer N-insertions in productive TCRs, according to a later genetic analysis. According to a later analysis, parvovirus B19, influenza, CMV and Epstein-Barr virus appeared linked to several top co-occurrence clusters. HLA typing was unavailable for some donors at each locus, so association tests used only the typed subset. Most TCR sequences were seen in very few donors, while some public TCRs were found in many individuals. An earlier analysis of some 590 of the donors showed that most TCR beta V segments appeared in productive rearrangements either about 90% or about 30% of the time, which broadly matched IMGT annotations. A total of fewer than 200 TCR beta chains were listed by the study as associated with cytomegalovirus. CMV serostatus was the only immune exposure information available for the cohort. When HLA alleles, especially DR and DQ, strongly co-occurred, TCR associations were difficult to assign to individual alleles.

The trim is 0 bases for V and 7 bases for J, with a gap of 13 bases between the germline ends. CDR1 and CDR2 are drawn from the germline V gene: LGHNA, YSLEER. Including the terminal cysteine and phenylalanine, the CDR3 comprises 15 residues. Only the CDR3 portion is preserved as DNA: 45 bases, with reading frame beginning at the first base. On this clone: Which antigen it targets is not known.

The chain is encoded by TRBV4-3 joined to TRBJ2-1; 6 matching bases give a weak D call of TRBD1. This receptor was identified in a woman under 40 in good health and CMV-seropositive. Sequencing input: PBMCs. CDR3 region: CASSQDRGVRNEQFF. The DNA sequence is given as TGCGCCAGCAGCCAAGACAGGGGCGTACGGAATGAGCAGTTCTTC.